This entry lists 22 T cell receptor beta chains sequenced from one sample in a study of CD8+ T cells in alopecia areata. Extraction and reverse transcription of RNA yielded cDNA as the sequencing template. Produced via immunoSEQ multiplex PCR; TCRdb's table is partial and in-frame only. The data hold around 160,000 clones, with over 45% observed a single time. Material: CD4+ T cells sorted from blood. Every receptor here comes from a human donor with alopecia areata.

The chain carries TRBV5-1 and TRBJ2-7, with TRBD2 matching over 7 bases. The germline gives CDR1 SGHRS, CDR2 YFSETQ. The CDR3 runs to 16 residues. J lost 7 bases, V lost 5 bases, and 18 bases had no gene match. The CDR3 sequence: CASRRGLLGGPREQYF. The DNA for the CDR3 is TGCGCCAGCAGGAGGGGACTGTTGGGAGGGCCCAGAGAGCAGTACTTC.

The V and J genes are TRBV7-3 and TRBJ2-1, with TRBD2 matching over 7 bases. The CDR3 spans 12 residues. V shed 2 bases, J shed 10 bases, and the junction held 2 bases outside the gene matches. Looked up from germline, CDR1 is SGHTA and CDR2 is FQGTGA. The CDR3 DNA reads TGTGCCAGCAGCTTACGAGCGGGAGAGCAGTTCTTC. It codes for CASSLRAGEQFF.

This clone turned up a few times. V gene TRBV25-1 combines with J gene TRBJ2-1; D uncertain. Deletions cut 1 base from V and 9 bases from J, with 4 bases between. The CDR3 runs to 11 residues. Germline V gene data show CDR1 as MGHDK and CDR2 as SYGVNS. The CDR3 region has the DNA TGTGCCAGCAGTGAATTGGTTGAGCAGTTCTTC. Translation gives CASSELVEQFF.

At least ten counts were recorded for this clone. The rearrangement links TRBV28 to TRBJ2-5; a weak D match, TRBD1 (6 bases). With 3 bases removed from V and 0 bases from J, the gap between germline ends came to 11 bases. CDR3 length: 15 amino acids. Looked up from germline, CDR1 is MDHEN and CDR2 is SYDVKM. The CDR3 is CASSLGAQYQETQYF. The CDR3 DNA reads as TGTGCCAGCAGTTTGGGGGCCCAGTACCAAGAGACCCAGTACTTC.

The V gene is TRBV5-4, the J gene TRBJ2-7; 7 bases match TRBD1. CDR3 length: 13 residues. Germline loops: CDR1 SGHNT, CDR2 YYREEE (reference sequence). The V segment lost 3 bases and the J segment 1 base; nucleotides outside the gene matches: 1. CDR3 protein: CASSYRGSYEQYF. As DNA, the CDR3 is TGTGCCAGCAGCTACAGGGGTTCCTACGAGCAGTACTTC.

This clone has only a few counts. The CDR3 nucleotides read TGCGCCAGCAGCTTGGCTTTCGTTGGCCGAGATACGCAGTATTTT. Amino acids: CASSLAFVGRDTQYF. The chain joins TRBV5-1 to TRBJ2-3; D ambiguous. CDR1 SGHRS and CDR2 YFSETQ come from the germline V gene. Trimming left V 0 bases short and J 5 bases short, with 13 bases between. The length of the CDR3 is 15 residues.

This clone was picked up a small number of times. The rearrangement uses TRBV28 and TRBJ2-7; TRBD1 aligns across 7 bases. CDR3 length: 15 residues. V dropped 6 bases and J dropped 1; count of bases not matched to a gene: 9. The germline V gene encodes CDR1 MDHEN and CDR2 SYDVKM. CDR3 DNA sequence: TGTGCCAGCAGCGCACTCGACAGGGCGTCCTACGAGCAGTACTTC. It codes for CASSALDRASYEQYF.

With regard to this clone: One end of the junction is discordant with germline, which a read error may explain. The gene calls are TRBV7-7 and TRBJ2-1, with 8 bases identical to TRBD2. The CDR3 extends over 15 amino acids. Germline lookup yields CDR1 SSHAT and CDR2 FNYEAQ (reference sequence). Here the CDR3 reads CASSKLAVSYNEQFF. The CDR3 DNA follows: TGTGCTAGCAGTAAACTAGCGGTATCCTACAATGAGCAGTTCTTC. The full variable domain, its missing parts supplied by reference TRBV7-7 and TRBJ2-1, is GAGVSQSPRYKVTKRGQDVTLRCDPISSHATLYWYQQALGQGPEFLTYFNYEAQPDKSGLPSDRFSAERPEGSISTLTIQRTEQRDSAMYRCASSKLAVSYNEQFFGPGTRLTVL.

V usage is TRBV5-1 and J usage is TRBJ2-7; D ambiguous. The germline V gene encodes CDR1 SGHRS and CDR2 YFSETQ. The V and J ends lost 4 bases and 2 bases respectively, with 16 bases between them. The CDR3 totals 15 residues. The chain's CDR3 is CASSLDPMGTYEQYF. Here the CDR3 DNA reads TGCGCCAGCAGCCTTGACCCGATGGGTACCTACGAGCAGTACTTC. Using reference TRBV5-1 and TRBJ2-7 for the parts outside the CDR3, the full variable domain is KAGVTQTPRYLIKTRGQQVTLSCSPISGHRSVSWYQQTPGQGLQFLFEYFSETQRNKGNFPGRFSGRQFSNSRSEMNVSTLELGDSALYLCASSLDPMGTYEQYFGPGTRLTVT.

This clone was counted a few times. This rearrangement joins TRBV29-1 to TRBJ2-7, with 8 bases aligning to TRBD1. Trimming cost V 5 bases and J 0 bases; bases outside gene matches: 6. The V gene's germline CDR1 is SQVTM and CDR2 ANQGSEA. The CDR3 is 14 residues long. CDR3 amino acids: CSVWTGPSSYEQYF. CDR3 sequence (DNA): TGCAGCGTTTGGACAGGGCCAAGCTCCTACGAGCAGTACTTC.

The V call is TRBV27, the J call TRBJ1-1; no clear D. The V and J ends lost 7 bases and 4 bases respectively, with 13 bases between them. The germline V gene encodes CDR1 MNHEY and CDR2 SMNVEV (reference sequence). CDR3 length: 13 residues. The CDR3 spells CASTKRGVTEAFF. The CDR3 nucleotides are TGTGCCAGCACCAAACGGGGTGTCACTGAAGCTTTCTTT.

The chain couples TRBV28 to TRBJ1-1; the D gene is possibly TRBD1 (5 bases). Looked up from germline, CDR1 is MDHEN and CDR2 is SYDVKM. CDR3 length: 14 amino acids. Trimming pared 3 bases from V and 4 bases from J, leaving 12 bases between. CDR3 loop: CASSLLRGGTEAFF. Written as DNA, the CDR3 is TGTGCCAGCAGTTTGTTGAGGGGAGGCACTGAAGCTTTCTTT.

This clone has only a few counts. The CDR3 coding sequence is TGTGCCAGCAGTTTATTGAGACTAGCGAGAAGCTCCTACAATGAGCAGTTCTTC. Encoded protein: CASSLLRLARSSYNEQFF. V gene TRBV28 combines with J gene TRBJ2-1; 8 nucleotides agree with TRBD2. J was trimmed by 0 bases and V by 1 base; bases with no gene match: 8. The CDR3 runs to 18 residues. The germline V gene encodes CDR1 MDHEN and CDR2 SYDVKM.

The chain combines TRBV7-8 with TRBJ2-3; D possibly corresponds to TRBD1 (7 bases). This CDR3 spans 13 amino acids. Germline V gene data show CDR1 as SGHVS and CDR2 as FQNEAQ. Trimming took 7 bases from V and 4 from J, leaving 12 bases between them. CDR3 region: CASIRGVADTQYF. The CDR3 DNA reads TGTGCCAGCATCAGGGGGGTAGCAGATACGCAGTATTTT.

V gene TRBV5-1 combines with J gene TRBJ2-1; D uncertain. The CDR3 extends over 14 amino acids. Germline V gene sequence: CDR1 SGHRS, CDR2 YFSETQ. Between the trimmed V and J ends, which lost 4 bases and 9 bases, there was a span of 17 bases. The CDR3 DNA is TGCGCCAGCAGCGATGGACGCCTCTTGGGTGAGCAGTTCTTC. This codes for CASSDGRLLGEQFF.

The genes are TRBV7-9 and TRBJ2-4; TRBD2 matches 9 bases. Trimming removed 0 bases from V and 9 bases from J; junction bases left unmatched: 6. The CDR3 length is 15 residues. Per the germline V gene, CDR1 is SEHNR and CDR2 is FQNEAQ (reference sequence). The CDR3 spells CASSLAAGGPTIQYF. As DNA, the CDR3 is TGTGCCAGCAGCTTAGCGGCGGGAGGGCCAACCATTCAGTACTTC.

This clone occurred a few times. The V and J genes are TRBV29-1 and TRBJ2-7; D unclear. Germline CDR1 SQVTM, CDR2 ANQGSEA. Trimming took off 3 bases at V and 6 bases at J, with 9 bases between the two ends. This CDR3 contains 11 residues. CDR3 nucleotide sequence: TGCAGCGTTGAGAACGTTTCCGAGCAGTACTTC. Protein sequence: CSVENVSEQYF.

This chain joins TRBV30 and TRBJ1-2, with 7 nucleotides matching TRBD1. CDR1 is GTSNPN, CDR2 SVGIG, per germline (reference sequence). V shed 2 bases and J 2 bases; nucleotides not matched to a gene: 5. This CDR3 has 14 amino acids. The CDR3 coding sequence is TGTGCCTGGAGTTGGGACAGTGCGAACTATGGCTACACCTTC. Protein sequence: CAWSWDSANYGYTF.

The V and J genes are TRBV29-1 and TRBJ1-1; D is unclear. V dropped 8 bases and J dropped 0 bases, with 13 bases sitting between them. CDR3 length: 13 residues. Looked up from germline, CDR1 is SQVTM and CDR2 is ANQGSEA. CDR3 sequence reads: CSPHRQLNTEAFF. The CDR3 DNA reads TGCAGCCCCCATAGGCAGCTGAACACTGAAGCTTTCTTT.

The V gene is TRBV11-2, the J gene TRBJ2-1; 8 bases agree with TRBD2. Trimming removed 6 bases from V and 0 bases from J; junction bases left unmatched: 10. The CDR3 contains 17 residues. Germline loops: CDR1 SGHAT, CDR2 FQNNGV. The CDR3 DNA is TGTGCCAGCAGGCCAACTAGCGGCGTTAGCTCCTACAATGAGCAGTTCTTC. Translation gives CASRPTSGVSSYNEQFF.

The V gene is TRBV4-1, the J gene TRBJ1-4; D remains ambiguous. Trimming shortened V by 1 base and J by 17 bases, and 14 bases separated the two germline ends. This CDR3 comprises 12 residues. Germline V gene lookup returns CDR1 MGHRA and CDR2 YSYEKL. CDR3 in amino acids: CASSQAGGRGFF. CDR3 DNA: TGCGCCAGCAGCCAAGCCGGCGGACGCGGATTTTTT.

The CDR3: CASSQDPGTGVYEQYF. CDR3 nucleotides: TGCGCCAGCAGCCAGGATCCCGGGACAGGAGTGTACGAGCAGTACTTC. This chain uses TRBV4-1 with TRBJ2-7; 8 nucleotides line up with TRBD1. Unmatched junction bases numbered 11, after V lost 3 bases and J lost 4 bases. CDR1 is MGHRA and CDR2 is YSYEKL in the germline V gene. The CDR3 sequence is 16 residues long.